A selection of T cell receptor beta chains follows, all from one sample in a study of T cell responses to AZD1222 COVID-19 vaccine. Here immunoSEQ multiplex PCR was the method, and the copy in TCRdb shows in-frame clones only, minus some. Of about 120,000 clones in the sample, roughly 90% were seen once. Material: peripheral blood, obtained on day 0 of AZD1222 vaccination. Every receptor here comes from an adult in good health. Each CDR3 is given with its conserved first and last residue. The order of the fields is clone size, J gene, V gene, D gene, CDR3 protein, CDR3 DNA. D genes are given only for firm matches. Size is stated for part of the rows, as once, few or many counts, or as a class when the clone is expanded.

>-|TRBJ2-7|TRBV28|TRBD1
CASSSGQGVYEQYF
TGTGCCAGCAGTTCGGGACAGGGGGTCTACGAGCAGTACTTC
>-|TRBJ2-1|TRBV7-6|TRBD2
CASSLSGSTPFNEQFF
TGTGCCAGCAGCTTGAGCGGGAGTACCCCTTTTAATGAGCAGTTCTTC
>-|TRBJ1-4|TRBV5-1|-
CASSSGRANEKLFF
TGCGCCAGCAGCTCGGGACGGGCTAATGAAAAACTGTTTTTT
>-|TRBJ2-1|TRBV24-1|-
CATSDSALPYNEQFF
TGTGCCACCAGTGATTCCGCCCTTCCCTATAATGAGCAGTTCTTC
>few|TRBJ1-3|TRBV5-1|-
CASSLTGPVYGNTIYF
TGCGCCAGCAGCTTGACAGGGCCGGTATACGGAAACACCATATATTTT
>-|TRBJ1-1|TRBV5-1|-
CASSLVWGVTEAFF
TGCGCCAGCAGCTTGGTCTGGGGGGTCACTGAAGCTTTCTTT
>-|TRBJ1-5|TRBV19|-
CASSIVSGADSNQPQHF
TGTGCCAGTAGTATAGTTTCAGGGGCTGATAGCAATCAGCCCCAGCATTTT
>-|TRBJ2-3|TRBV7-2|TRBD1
CASSSGTGGLDTQYF
TGTGCCAGCAGCTCCGGGACAGGGGGCTTAGATACGCAGTATTTT
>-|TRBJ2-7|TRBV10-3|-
CAIRGDTPYEQYF
TGTGCCATCAGGGGGGACACCCCCTACGAGCAGTACTTC
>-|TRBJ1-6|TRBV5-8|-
CASGHDSPLHF
TGTGCCAGCGGACATGATTCACCCCTCCACTTT
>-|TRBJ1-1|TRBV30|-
CAWSDTSAWSTEAFF
TGTGCCTGGAGTGATACGTCGGCCTGGAGTACTGAAGCTTTCTTT
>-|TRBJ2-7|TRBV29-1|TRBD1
CSVGPGGATYEGQYF
TGCAGCGTTGGACCAGGGGGAGCTACCTACGAGGGGCAGTACTTC
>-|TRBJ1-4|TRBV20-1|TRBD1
CSASRDLDRDNEKLFF
TGCAGTGCTAGTAGGGATTTGGACAGGGATAATGAAAAACTGTTTTTT
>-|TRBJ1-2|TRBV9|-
CASSDRSLYGYTF
TGTGCCAGCAGCGACAGGTCCCTCTATGGCTACACCTTC
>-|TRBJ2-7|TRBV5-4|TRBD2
CASSFRSGGASYEQYF
TGTGCCAGCAGCTTCCGTAGCGGGGGGGCCTCCTACGAGCAGTACTTC
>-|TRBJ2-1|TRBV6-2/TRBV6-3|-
CASSYLDEQFF
TGTGCCAGCAGTTACCTAGATGAGCAGTTCTTC
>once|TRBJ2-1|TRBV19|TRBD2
CASSTPRTSGRSFYNEQFF
TGTGCCAGTAGTACCCCCCGGACTAGCGGGAGATCGTTCTACAATGAGCAGTTCTTC
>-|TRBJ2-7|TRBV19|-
CASSIRPGYEQYF
TGTGCCAGTAGTATAAGACCGGGCTACGAGCAGTACTTC
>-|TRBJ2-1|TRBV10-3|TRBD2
CAISESKRGMYNEQFF
TGTGCCATCAGTGAGTCGAAGCGGGGCATGTACAATGAGCAGTTCTTC
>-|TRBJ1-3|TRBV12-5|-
CASGLVLASSGNTIYF
TGTGCTAGTGGTTTGGTACTGGCAAGCTCTGGAAACACCATATATTTT
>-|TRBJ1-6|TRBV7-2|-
CASSPWPRVNSPLHF
TGTGCCAGCAGCCCTTGGCCAAGGGTTAATTCACCCCTCCACTTT
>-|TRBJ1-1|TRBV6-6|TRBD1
CASSYQGQNEAFF
TGTGCCAGCAGTTACCAGGGACAGAATGAAGCTTTCTTT
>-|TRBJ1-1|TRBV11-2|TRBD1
CASSLGQITEAFF
TGTGCCAGCAGCCTGGGACAGATCACTGAAGCTTTCTTT
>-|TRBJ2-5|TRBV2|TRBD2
CASSGTRTSGKPYQETQYF
TGTGCCAGCAGTGGTACTAGGACTAGCGGGAAACCGTACCAAGAGACCCAGTACTTC